This TCR beta chain is drawn from a study of CD8 T cells in ankylosing spondylitis. Germline V lookup: CDR1 SGHRS, CDR2 YFSETQ. The V end lost 0 bases, the J end lost 0 bases, and 4 bases lay between the germline ends. The CDR3 runs to 14 residues. Whole-study findings and limits: Reportedly, significant enrichment of disease-linked clones occurred in matched ankylosing spondylitis synovial fluid. It appeared that ankylosing spondylitis blood was characterized by a TCR beta motif of fewer than ten highly homologous variants. A number of the motif variants had already been described in reactive arthritis synovial fluid and blood.

This clonotype was counted at least ten times. Its antigen is as yet unknown. MiXCR, applied by TCRdb to the 5' RACE reads, yields one record per CDR3 protein. The sample has approximately 130,000 distinct CDR3 sequences; 7% to 10% are singletons. This TCR came from a male donor with ankylosing spondylitis or in good health (not recorded which). Material: blood, either unsorted or a sorted T cell fraction (not recorded which). V and J are TRBV5-1 and TRBJ1-3; D call uncertain. Here the CDR3 reads CASSLEFSGNTIYF. CDR3 DNA sequence: TGCGCCAGCAGCTTGGAATTCTCTGGAAACACCATATATTTT.